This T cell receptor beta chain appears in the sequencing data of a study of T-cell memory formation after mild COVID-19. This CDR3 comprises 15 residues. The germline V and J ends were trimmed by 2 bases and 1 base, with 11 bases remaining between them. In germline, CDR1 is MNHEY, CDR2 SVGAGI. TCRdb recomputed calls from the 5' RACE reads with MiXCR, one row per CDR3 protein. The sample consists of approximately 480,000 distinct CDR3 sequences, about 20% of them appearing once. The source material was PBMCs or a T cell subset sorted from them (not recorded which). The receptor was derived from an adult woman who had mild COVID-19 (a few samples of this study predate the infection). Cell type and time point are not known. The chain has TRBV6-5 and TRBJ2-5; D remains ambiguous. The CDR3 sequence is CASSYVGMGQETQYF. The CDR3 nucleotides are TGTGCCAGCAGTTACGTGGGGATGGGCCAAGAGACCCAGTACTTC.